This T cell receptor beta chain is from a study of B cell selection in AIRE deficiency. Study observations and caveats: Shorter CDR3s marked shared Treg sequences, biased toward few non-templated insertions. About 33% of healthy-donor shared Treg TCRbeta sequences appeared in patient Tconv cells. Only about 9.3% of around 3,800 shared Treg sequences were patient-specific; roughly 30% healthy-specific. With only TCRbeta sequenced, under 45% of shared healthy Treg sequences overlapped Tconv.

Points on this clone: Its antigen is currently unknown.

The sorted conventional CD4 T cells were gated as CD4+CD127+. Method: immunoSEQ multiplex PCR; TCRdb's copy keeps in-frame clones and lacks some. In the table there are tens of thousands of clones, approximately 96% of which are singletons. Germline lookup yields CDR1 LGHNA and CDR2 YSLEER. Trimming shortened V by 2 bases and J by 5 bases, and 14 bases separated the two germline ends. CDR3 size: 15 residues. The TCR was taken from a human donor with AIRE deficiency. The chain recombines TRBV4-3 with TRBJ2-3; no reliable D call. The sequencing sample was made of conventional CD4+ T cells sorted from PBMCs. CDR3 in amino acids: CASSQSLDWGDTQYF. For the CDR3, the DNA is TGCGCCAGCAGCCAATCCCTAGATTGGGGAGATACGCAGTATTTT.